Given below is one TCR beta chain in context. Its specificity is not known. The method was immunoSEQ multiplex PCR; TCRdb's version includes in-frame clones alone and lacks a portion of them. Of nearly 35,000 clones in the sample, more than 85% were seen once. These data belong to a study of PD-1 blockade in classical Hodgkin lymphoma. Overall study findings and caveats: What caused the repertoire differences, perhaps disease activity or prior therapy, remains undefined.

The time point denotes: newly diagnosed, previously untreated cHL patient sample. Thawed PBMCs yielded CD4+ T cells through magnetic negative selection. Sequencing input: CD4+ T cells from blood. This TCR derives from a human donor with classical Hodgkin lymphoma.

The CDR3 sequence: CASSPHSGSEGRAQYF. The CDR3 region has the DNA TGTGCCAGCAGCCCCCATAGCGGGAGTGAGGGTCGGGCGCAGTATTTT. The chain uses TRBV7-2 and TRBJ2-3; TRBD2 matches at 9 bases. V was clipped by 5 bases and J by 10 bases; unmatched bases: 16. The CDR3 is made up of 16 amino acids. Germline CDR1 SGHTA, CDR2 FQGNSA.